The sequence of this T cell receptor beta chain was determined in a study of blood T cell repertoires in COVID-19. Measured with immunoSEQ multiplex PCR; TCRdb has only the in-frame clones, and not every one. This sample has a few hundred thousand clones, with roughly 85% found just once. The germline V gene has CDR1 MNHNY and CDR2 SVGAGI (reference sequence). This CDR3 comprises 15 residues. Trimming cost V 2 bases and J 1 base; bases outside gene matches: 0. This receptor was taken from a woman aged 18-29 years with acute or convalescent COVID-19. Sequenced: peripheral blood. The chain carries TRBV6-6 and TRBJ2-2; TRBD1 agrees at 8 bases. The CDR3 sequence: CASSYGQGNTGELFF. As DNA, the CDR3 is TGTGCCAGCAGTTACGGACAGGGGAACACCGGGGAGCTGTTTTTT.